These 13 T cell receptor beta chains were sequenced from one sample in a study of cytomegalovirus exposure and HLA in healthy donors. The PCR contained 60 Vbeta and 13 Jbeta primers. Using immunoSEQ multiplex PCR, the repertoire was profiled, and TCRdb retains in-frame clones only, with some absent. Of approximately 170,000 clones in the sample, 60% to 80% are singletons; the top ten hold 2.5% to 3.5%. The sample taken for sequencing was PBMCs. These receptors were obtained from a man aged 40-55 years in good health and CMV-seronegative.

This clone was recorded a few times. This chain connects TRBV19 to TRBJ1-5; 12 positions agree with TRBD1. The CDR3 extends over 16 amino acids. V lost 5 bases, J lost 2 bases, and 4 bases stayed unmatched. Germline assignment: CDR1 LNHDA and CDR2 SQIVND (reference sequence). CDR3 loop: CASSGTGGSGNQPQHF. CDR3 nucleotides: TGTGCCAGTAGTGGGACAGGGGGCTCGGGCAATCAGCCCCAGCATTTT.

The chain uses TRBV5-6 and TRBJ1-4; D is ambiguous. Germline lookup yields CDR1 SGHDT and CDR2 YYEEEE. The CDR3 contains 13 residues. V shed 0 bases and J shed 8 bases, with 8 bases lying between them. CDR3 sequence: CASSLERDEKLFF. CDR3 DNA sequence: TGTGCCAGCAGCTTGGAGCGTGACGAAAAACTGTTTTTT.

The genes are TRBV20-1 and TRBJ2-7, with D unresolved. V gave up 5 bases and J gave up 2 bases, with 7 bases separating them. CDR3 length: 11 amino acids. The germline V gene encodes CDR1 DFQATT and CDR2 SNEGSKA (reference sequence). The CDR3 protein is CSAQVAYEQYF. In DNA, the CDR3 is TGCAGTGCTCAGGTTGCCTACGAGCAGTACTTC.

The chain employs TRBV28 and TRBJ1-5; no clear D gene. This CDR3 contains 15 residues. V was pared by 2 bases and J by 4 bases, with 12 bases between. Germline V gene data show CDR1 as MDHEN and CDR2 as SYDVKM. This chain's CDR3 is CASSLGGLRNQPQHF. For the CDR3, the DNA is TGTGCCAGCAGTTTAGGCGGTCTCCGAAATCAGCCCCAGCATTTT. Full variable domain (missing parts from reference TRBV28 and TRBJ1-5): DVKVTQSSRYLVKRTGEKVFLECVQDMDHENMFWYRQDPGLGLRLIYFSYDVKMKEKGDIPEGYSVSREKKERFSLILESASTNQTSMYLCASSLGGLRNQPQHFGDGTRLSIL.

This rearrangement joins TRBV28 to TRBJ1-2, with D uncertain. The CDR3 totals 13 residues. V was cut by 3 bases and J by 4 bases, with 9 bases left in between. Germline V gene data show CDR1 as MDHEN and CDR2 as SYDVKM. The CDR3 sequence is CASSFRGSYGYTF. The CDR3 DNA follows: TGTGCCAGCAGTTTCCGGGGTAGCTATGGCTACACCTTC.

This chain connects TRBV18 to TRBJ2-1; the D gene is possibly TRBD1 (6 bases). Germline CDR1 is KGHSH and CDR2 is LQKENI. V dropped 4 bases and J dropped 12 bases, with 19 bases sitting between them. CDR3 length: 14 residues. For the CDR3, the DNA is TGTGCCAGCTCACAAGACCTAGCAGGGGCGAGGCAGTTCTTC. Translated, it gives CASSQDLAGARQFF.

V gene TRBV4-3 combines with J gene TRBJ2-1; 10 nucleotides line up with TRBD2. This CDR3 is 17 amino acids long. CDR1 is LGHNA, CDR2 YSLEER, per germline. V trimming: 2 bases; J trimming: 6 bases; junction bases outside the gene matches: 10. CDR3 loop: CASSQPTSSGRANEQFF. CDR3 sequence (DNA): TGCGCCAGCAGCCAACCTACGTCCAGCGGGAGGGCCAATGAGCAGTTCTTC.

This clone turned up a few times. This chain uses TRBV28 with TRBJ2-7; 7 positions match TRBD1. CDR3 length equals 14 residues. V shed 10 bases, J shed 4 bases, and the junction held 13 bases outside the gene matches. Germline CDR1 reads MDHEN; CDR2 reads SYDVKM. This CDR3 is CATGAGTVLYEQYF. As DNA, the CDR3 is TGTGCCACCGGGGCCGGGACAGTTTTGTACGAGCAGTACTTC.

This clone was detected only a few times. The chain joins TRBV4-3 to TRBJ2-5; D perhaps matches TRBD1 (6 bases). This CDR3 has 14 amino acids. V lost 1 base to trimming and J lost 5 bases, with 11 bases between them. The V gene's germline CDR1 is LGHNA and CDR2 YSLEER. As DNA, the CDR3 is TGCGCCAGCAGCCAAGCGGACAGAGACGAGACCCAGTACTTC. Amino acids: CASSQADRDETQYF.

DNA of the CDR3: TGTGCCAGCAGAAATTTGGTAGGAGATAATTCACCCCTCCACTTT. It translates to CASRNLVGDNSPLHF. The V and J genes are TRBV5-8 and TRBJ1-6; D is unclear. This CDR3 contains 15 residues. CDR1 and CDR2 from the germline V gene are SGHTS and YDEGEE. V was clipped by 5 bases and J by 5 bases, with 14 bases between them.

This sequence joins TRBV6-5 and TRBJ1-6; D ambiguous. Trimming removed 6 bases from V and 10 bases from J, with 16 bases in between. There are 14 residues in the CDR3. CDR1 MNHEY and CDR2 SVGAGI come from the germline V gene. The CDR3 is CASREWMDRSPLHF. As DNA, the CDR3 is TGTGCCAGCAGGGAGTGGATGGATCGGTCACCCCTCCACTTT.

V is TRBV28 and J is TRBJ2-5, with unresolved D. The CDR3 is made up of 12 amino acids. Between the trimmed V and J ends, which lost 7 bases and 4 bases, there was a span of 10 bases. CDR1 is MDHEN, CDR2 SYDVKM, per germline. In DNA, the CDR3 is TGTGCCAGCACTAGGAGTATAGAGACCCAGTACTTC. It yields the protein CASTRSIETQYF.

This clone was recorded a few times. This chain connects TRBV28 to TRBJ1-1, with D possibly matching TRBD1 (6 bases). The germline gives CDR1 MDHEN, CDR2 SYDVKM. Trimming took off 0 bases at V and 4 bases at J, with 15 bases between the two ends. This CDR3 has 16 residues. Here the CDR3 reads CASSLWGQGKITEAFF. In DNA form, the CDR3 reads TGTGCCAGCAGTTTATGGGGGCAGGGGAAAATCACTGAAGCTTTCTTT.